This T cell receptor (beta chain) originates from a study of cytomegalovirus exposure and HLA in healthy donors (dated by TCRdb to about 2017). Describing the broader study: An earlier analysis of roughly 500 of the donors reported around 280 Gb of sequence data and around 110 million unique TCR beta sequences obtained from 180 million or so T cells. An early release that covered several hundred HLA-typed donors contained around 300 gigabases of sequencing data and roughly 84 million unique TCR sequences. Donor age, sex, ethnicity and CMV serostatus were compiled alongside the repertoire data. Among roughly 400 genotyped donors of the cohort, an average of approximately 250,000 unique TCR beta nucleotide sequences were sequenced per donor, roughly 18% of them non-productive. The later analysis used no new phenotypic data to find candidate immune exposures, relying instead on TCR beta sequences and their occurrence across donors. To study patterns of TCR occurrence, a later analysis re-analyzed previously published TCR beta repertoires from 550 to 800 donors and added high-resolution HLA genotyping. An earlier analysis of 587 of the donors used high-throughput TCR beta sequencing to judge whether each TCR beta V gene segment behaved as functional or pseudogenic. A handful of DR-DQ haplotypes were treated as single units for association and clustering because of strong linkage in the cohort. All discovery cohort repertoires had been generated on a single sequencing platform. The study aimed to test whether signatures of past pathogen exposure could be identified by cataloging public T cell receptors. Of the 300 to 450 genotyped donors, over 80% were placed in the genetic ancestry cluster associated with self-reported Caucasian donors. In addition to the first cohort of 650 to 750 subjects, a separate validation cohort of 120 different subjects was used. The study used immunosequencing to profile the T cell repertoires of under 700 subjects and linked those repertoires to cytomegalovirus serostatus. Class I and class II HLA loci were covered by the typing at four-digit resolution. To predict cytomegalovirus infection status, the study combined high-throughput TCR immunosequencing, statistical association of individual TCRs with disease status, and machine learning. A later genetic analysis took genome-wide SNP genotypes for about 55% of the 666 donors and used that subset as a discovery cohort. Typing coverage differed by locus: A, B, C, DRB1 and DQB1 were typed in about 620-630 donors, DQA1 in about 500, DPA1 in nearly 610, and DPB1 in roughly 470. Points the paper makes about the study in general: A later analysis found that TCR association rates varied across HLA loci, with DRB1 alleles showing the most associated TCRs and HLA-C alleles the fewest. Presence/absence analyses assumed roughly uniform sequencing depth across donors, an assumption that may not hold. According to a later genetic analysis, donors in an Asian-associated ancestry cluster had fewer N-insertions in productive TCRs than the approximately 690-donor mean. In a later analysis, several top co-occurrence clusters were reported to appear linked to parvovirus B19, influenza, CMV and Epstein-Barr virus. For the cohort, immune exposure information was limited to CMV serostatus. The study gave a list of 150 to 200 TCR beta chains associated with cytomegalovirus. Specific HLA alleles were associated with 15,000 to 20,000 TCR beta sequences at a false discovery rate of 0.05 in a later analysis. A later analysis found that most CMV-associated TCR beta chains appeared HLA-restricted, with HLA associations seemingly driven largely by CMV exposure. An earlier analysis of 587 of the donors showed that most TCR beta V segments appeared in productive rearrangements either about 87% or about 30% of the time, which broadly matched IMGT annotations. The sequencing pipeline was judged likely to have produced a cluster of highly shared sequence variants as a technical artifact. According to the authors, the approach could potentially be generalized to other disease states and immunological phenotypes. Strong co-occurrence of HLA alleles, especially DR and DQ, made assigning TCR associations to individual alleles difficult. In vitro tests confirmed that a few of the cytomegalovirus-associated TCR beta chains recognize cytomegalovirus antigens. In a later analysis, HLA-associated TCR beta chains were found to be more clonally expanded and to have lower generation probabilities than equally common non-associated chains. Most TCR sequences were seen in very few donors, while some public TCRs were found in many individuals. V-gene and J-gene trimming of TCR beta chains was associated with a missense DCLRE1C variant in a later genetic analysis, and the association was replicated in an independent cohort. Because counts were too low, roughly 18 rarely observed V segments, including chromosome 9 orphons, were left out of the earlier analysis of roughly 600 of the donors. The 87-base-pair reads could not distinguish some IMGT-functional V segments, including TRBV6-2 and TRBV6-3, so those segments were excluded. Correlated functional status among segregating V segments might reflect linkage disequilibrium, but an unknown experimental factor could not be ruled out. A further reported finding was that TCR beta sequences accurately predicted the HLA-A and HLA-B alleles for most subjects in the first cohort. In this cohort, only TCR beta chains were sequenced, and detectable features were limited by the absence of alpha or paired-chain data. The classifier was reported to diagnose cytomegalovirus status with high specificity and sensitivity in both the original cohort and the validation cohort. Because some donors lacked HLA typing at each locus, the association tests relied only on the typed subset.

About this clone: What antigen it recognizes has not been identified. No base quality information exists; no much larger clone differs at one position.

The library was obtained by the immunoSEQ multiplex PCR assay. A mixture of 60 forward primers for TCR Vbeta segments and 13 reverse primers for TCR Jbeta segments was used in the multiplex PCR. The CDR3 region of rearranged TCR beta genes was amplified from genomic DNA by a multiplex PCR assay. On the Illumina HiSeq System, the amplified TCR beta libraries were sequenced as 87-base-pair reads. Under the source paper's analysis protocol: A later analysis counted tens of millions of unique TCR beta chains across the 550 to 750 repertoires, and roughly 10 million of these chains were shared by at least two donors. Raw reads were error-corrected and collapsed into unique sequences by a nearest-neighbor algorithm in which closely related sequences were merged to remove PCR and sequencing errors. CDR3 sequences were aligned to IMGT reference sequences to assign V, D and J gene segments. For a sequence to be retained, a match of at least six nucleotides to both a V gene segment and a J gene segment was required. A rearrangement was called productive if the CDR3 had no stop codons and remained in frame with V and J, and every other rearrangement was called non-productive. CDR3 was defined according to IMGT convention as the region running from the second conserved V-encoded cysteine to the conserved J-encoded phenylalanine. The earlier analysis of roughly 590 of the donors excluded any sequence lacking an unambiguous match to a single V gene segment. An earlier analysis of 587 of the donors called V segments functional above 56.7% productive rearrangements and segregating when the between-donor standard deviation exceeded 5%. To diagnose cytomegalovirus status from the catalog of TCR beta chain sequences, a statistical classification framework was built. In a later analysis, V and J genes were assigned by comparing TCR nucleotide sequences against IMGT/GENE-DB human TR gene sequences. Using the TCRdist pipeline, a later analysis assigned CDR3 sequences along with most-parsimonious VDJ recombination scenarios. In a later analysis, each TCR beta chain was defined by its CDR3 amino acid sequence together with its V-gene family, and reads without a unique V-gene family were excluded. In a later analysis, 500 to 650 highly shared, low-generation-probability nucleotide sequences were removed to address suspected cross-contamination and a sequencing artifact. In a later analysis, a clonal expansion index was calculated for each public chain from normalized within-repertoire ranks of inferred template counts. Generation probabilities in a later analysis came from a VDJ recombination model fitted to out-of-frame rearrangements, and those results were checked against IGoR. Hypergeometric tests were used in a later analysis to score TCR-TCR, TCR-HLA and TCR-CMV co-occurrence, with a repertoire-size bias correction applied to the TCR pairs. A later analysis estimated false discovery rates by permuting HLA or CMV assignments 20 times. In a later analysis, co-occurring TCRs were grouped with DBSCAN, and TCRdist sequence similarity was added when clustering was performed within HLA-allele-positive subsets. For co-occurrence clustering, repertoires with fewer than 30,000 or more than 120,000 public chains were excluded, along with roughly 5 repertoires with anomalous nucleotide sharing. Entries here come from immuneACCESS through TCRdb and include only in-frame sequences with V and J called. Some clones fail to appear in such tables; in the studies checked, an unresolved V gene covers under half of the shortfall, and the cause of the remainder is unknown. For V, J and clone size, that table is used; D and trimming come from the DNA. This sample has about 140,000 clones in its table, and more than 60% of those were observed once. The ten largest clones take up around 9.1% of the sample.

Sequences SGHDT (CDR1) and YYEEEE (CDR2) are obtained from the germline V gene. V is reduced by 2 bases and J by 7 bases, leaving a spacing of 12 bases between them. Measured from the cysteine to the phenylalanine, the CDR3 is 13 residues long. Only CDR3 DNA remains: 39 bases, in frame from the first base. The cohort consisted of hundreds of healthy bone marrow donors. All cohort members were sampled while nominally healthy, although unrecorded immune exposures were likely present. The donor was CMV seropositive and belonged to the group of 250 to 300 seropositive cohort members. Each donor provided a peripheral blood sample, and peripheral blood mononuclear cells were used for TCR beta sequencing. Genomic DNA was extracted from the blood cell samples with the Qiagen DNeasy Blood Extraction Kit.

This receptor was identified in a woman between 50 and 59 years old in good health and CMV-seropositive. The sample consisted of PBMCs. The rearrangement combines TRBV5-6 with TRBJ1-1, with a weak D call of TRBD1 (5 bases match). The CDR3 sequence is CASSLRGRGEAFF. The DNA is TGTGCCAGCAGCTTACGGGGGAGGGGTGAAGCTTTCTTT.